This T cell receptor beta chain was sequenced in a study of T cells in Graves' hyperthyroidism and ophthalmopathy. Findings and limits, study-wide: Stable hyperthyroidism and ophthalmopathy were separated using 13 V-J signatures. Model-based prediction identified ophthalmopathy a median roughly 6.1 months prior to its onset.

RNA transcripts were the template for amplifying TCR beta CDR3 regions. TCR CDR3 regions were first amplified by RT-PCR with HTBI primers. TCRdb analysed the multiplex PCR reads with MiXCR anew, one entry per CDR3 protein. The data hold approximately 610,000 distinct CDR3 sequences, with over 12% observed a single time. Exclusion of patients followed from uncontrolled infection, other autoimmune disease, pregnancy or lactation. An approximately 10 ml volume of fresh peripheral blood provided the PBMCs. This clonotype was picked up many times. The antigen is not known. V gave up 7 bases and J gave up 4 bases; unmatched junction bases: 15. The CDR3 loop spans 16 amino acids. Germline V gene data show CDR1 as SQVTM and CDR2 as ANQGSEA.

This chain joins TRBV29-1 and TRBJ2-2; 7 bases match TRBD2. This receptor was obtained from a middle-aged woman with Graves' ophthalmopathy. The sequenced material came from blood. CDR3 sequence (DNA): TGCAGCGCCTCCGTCACTAGCGTGCTCAGCACCGGGGAGCTGTTTTTT. It specifies CSASVTSVLSTGELFF.